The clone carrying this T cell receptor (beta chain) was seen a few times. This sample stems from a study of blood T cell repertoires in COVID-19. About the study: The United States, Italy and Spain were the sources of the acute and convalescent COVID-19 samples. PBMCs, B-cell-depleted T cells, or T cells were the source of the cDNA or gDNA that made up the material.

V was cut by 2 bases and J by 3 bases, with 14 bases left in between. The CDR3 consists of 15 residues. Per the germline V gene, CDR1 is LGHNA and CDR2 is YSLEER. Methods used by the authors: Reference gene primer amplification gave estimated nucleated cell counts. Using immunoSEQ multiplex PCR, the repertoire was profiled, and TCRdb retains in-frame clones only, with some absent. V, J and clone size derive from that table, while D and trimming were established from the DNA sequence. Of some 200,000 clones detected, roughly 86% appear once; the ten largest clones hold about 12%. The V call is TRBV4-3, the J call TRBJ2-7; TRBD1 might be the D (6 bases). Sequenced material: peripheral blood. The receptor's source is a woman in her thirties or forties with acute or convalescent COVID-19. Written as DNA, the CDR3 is TGCGCCAGCAGCCAATCCCCGGACAGTGACTACGAGCAGTACTTC. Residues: CASSQSPDSDYEQYF.